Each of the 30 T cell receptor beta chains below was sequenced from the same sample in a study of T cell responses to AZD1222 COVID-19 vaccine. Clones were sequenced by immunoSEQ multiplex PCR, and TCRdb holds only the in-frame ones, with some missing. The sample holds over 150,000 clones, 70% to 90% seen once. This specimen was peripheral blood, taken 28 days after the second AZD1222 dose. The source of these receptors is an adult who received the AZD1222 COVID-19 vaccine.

Here the CDR3 DNA reads TGTGCCAGCAGTGAAAGTGCGGGACGGGGAGGTGGCTACACCTTC. Amino acids: CASSESAGRGGGYTF. This rearrangement joins TRBV2 to TRBJ1-2, with D possibly matching TRBD1 (5 bases). The ends were cut back, 2 bases at V and 7 bases at J, with 17 bases in the middle. Germline lookup yields CDR1 SNHLY and CDR2 FYNNEI. The CDR3 spans 15 residues.

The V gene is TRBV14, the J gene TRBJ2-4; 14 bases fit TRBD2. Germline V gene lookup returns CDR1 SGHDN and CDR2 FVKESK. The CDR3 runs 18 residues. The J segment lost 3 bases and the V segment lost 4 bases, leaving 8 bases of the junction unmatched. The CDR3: CASSPVPGLAGGKNIQYF. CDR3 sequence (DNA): TGTGCCAGCAGCCCCGTTCCAGGACTAGCGGGGGGCAAAAACATTCAGTACTTC.

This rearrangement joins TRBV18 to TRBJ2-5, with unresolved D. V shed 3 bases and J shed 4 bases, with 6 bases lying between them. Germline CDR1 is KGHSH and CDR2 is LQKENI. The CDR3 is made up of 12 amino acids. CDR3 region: CASSPVVETQYF. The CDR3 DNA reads TGTGCCAGCTCACCGGTCGTAGAGACCCAGTACTTC.

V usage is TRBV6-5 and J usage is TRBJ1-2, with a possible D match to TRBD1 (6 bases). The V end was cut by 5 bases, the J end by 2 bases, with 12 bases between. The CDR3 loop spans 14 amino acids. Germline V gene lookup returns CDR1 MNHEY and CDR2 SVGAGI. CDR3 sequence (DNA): TGTGCCAGCAGTCGTCTACAGGGCAACTATGGCTACACCTTC. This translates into CASSRLQGNYGYTF.

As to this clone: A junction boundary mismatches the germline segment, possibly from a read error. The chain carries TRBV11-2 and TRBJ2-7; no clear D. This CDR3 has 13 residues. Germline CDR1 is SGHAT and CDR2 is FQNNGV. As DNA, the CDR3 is TGTGCCAGCAGCTTAGGGGCCTTGGGCAGGAAGGACTTC. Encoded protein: CASSLGALGRKDF.

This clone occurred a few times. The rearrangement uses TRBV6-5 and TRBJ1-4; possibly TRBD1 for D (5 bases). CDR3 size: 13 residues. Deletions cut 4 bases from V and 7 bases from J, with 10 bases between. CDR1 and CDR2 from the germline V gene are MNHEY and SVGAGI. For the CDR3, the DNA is TGTGCCAGCAGTTTGGGTAGGGGTGAAAAACTGTTTTTT. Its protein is CASSLGRGEKLFF.

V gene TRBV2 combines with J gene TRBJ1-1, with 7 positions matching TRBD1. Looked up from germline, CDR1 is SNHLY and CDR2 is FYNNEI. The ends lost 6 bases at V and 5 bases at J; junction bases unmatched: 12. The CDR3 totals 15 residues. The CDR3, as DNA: TGTGCCAGCAGAATAAAGGGGGCCCTGGGGACTGAAGCTTTCTTT. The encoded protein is CASRIKGALGTEAFF.

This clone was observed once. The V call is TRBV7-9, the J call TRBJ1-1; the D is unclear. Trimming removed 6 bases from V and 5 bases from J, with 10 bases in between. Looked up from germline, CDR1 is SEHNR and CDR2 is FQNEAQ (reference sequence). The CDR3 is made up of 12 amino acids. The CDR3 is CASRPVITEAFF. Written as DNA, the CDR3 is TGTGCCAGCAGGCCTGTCATAACTGAAGCTTTCTTT.

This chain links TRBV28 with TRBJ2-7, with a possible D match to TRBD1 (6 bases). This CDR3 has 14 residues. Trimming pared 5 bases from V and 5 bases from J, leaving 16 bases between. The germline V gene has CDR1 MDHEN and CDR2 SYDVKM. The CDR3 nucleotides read TGTGCCAGCAGTGCAGAACAGGGTTTGGACGAGCAGTACTTC. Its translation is CASSAEQGLDEQYF.

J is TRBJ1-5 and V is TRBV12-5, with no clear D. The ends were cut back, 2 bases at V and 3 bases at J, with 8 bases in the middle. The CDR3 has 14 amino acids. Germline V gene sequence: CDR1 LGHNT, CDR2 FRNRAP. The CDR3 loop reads CASGLRQINQPQHF. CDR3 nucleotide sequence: TGTGCTAGTGGTTTGAGGCAGATCAATCAGCCCCAGCATTTT.

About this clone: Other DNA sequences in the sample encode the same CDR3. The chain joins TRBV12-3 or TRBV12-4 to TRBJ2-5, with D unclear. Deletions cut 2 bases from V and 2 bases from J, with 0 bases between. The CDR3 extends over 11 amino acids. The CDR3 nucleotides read TGTGCCAGCAGTTTACAAGAGACCCAGTACTTC. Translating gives CASSLQETQYF.

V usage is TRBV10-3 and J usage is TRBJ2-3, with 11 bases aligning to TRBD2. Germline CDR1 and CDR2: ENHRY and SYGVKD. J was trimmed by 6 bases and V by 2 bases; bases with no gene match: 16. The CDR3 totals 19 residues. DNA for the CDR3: TGTGCCATCAGTGAGGGGTGGCTAGCGGGGGGCCATGTCCCGGATACGCAGTATTTT. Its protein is CAISEGWLAGGHVPDTQYF.

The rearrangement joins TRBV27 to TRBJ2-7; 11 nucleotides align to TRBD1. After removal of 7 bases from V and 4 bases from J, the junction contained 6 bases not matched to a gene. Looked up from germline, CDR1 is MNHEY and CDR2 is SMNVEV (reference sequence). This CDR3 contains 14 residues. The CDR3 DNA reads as TGTGCCAGCAAAGGACAGGGGGCGAGATACGAGCAGTACTTC. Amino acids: CASKGQGARYEQYF.

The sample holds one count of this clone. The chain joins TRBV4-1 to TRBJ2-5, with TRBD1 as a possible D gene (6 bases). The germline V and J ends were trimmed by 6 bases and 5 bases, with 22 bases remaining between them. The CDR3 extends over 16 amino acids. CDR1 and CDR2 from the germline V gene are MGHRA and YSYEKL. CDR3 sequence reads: CASSHGRRSRGETQYF. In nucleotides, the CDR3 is TGCGCCAGCAGTCACGGGCGGCGGTCGAGGGGGGAGACCCAGTACTTC.

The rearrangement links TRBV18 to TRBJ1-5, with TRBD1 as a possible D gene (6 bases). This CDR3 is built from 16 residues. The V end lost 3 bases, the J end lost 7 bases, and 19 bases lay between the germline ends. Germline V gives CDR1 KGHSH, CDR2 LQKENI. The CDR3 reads CASSPTGSGTSQPQHF. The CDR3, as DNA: TGTGCCAGCTCACCGACGGGTTCAGGGACAAGCCAGCCCCAGCATTTT.

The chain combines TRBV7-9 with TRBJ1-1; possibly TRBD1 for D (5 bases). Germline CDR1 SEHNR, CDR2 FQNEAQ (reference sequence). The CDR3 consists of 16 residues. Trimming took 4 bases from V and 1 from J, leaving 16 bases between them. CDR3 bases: TGTGCCAGCAGCTCCCCCCGTGGAGGGGCGAACACTGAAGCTTTCTTT. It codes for CASSSPRGGANTEAFF.

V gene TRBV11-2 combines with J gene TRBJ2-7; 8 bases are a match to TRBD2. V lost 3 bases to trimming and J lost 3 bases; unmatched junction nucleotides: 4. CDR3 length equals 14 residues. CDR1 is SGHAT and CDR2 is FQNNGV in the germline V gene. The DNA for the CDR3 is TGTGCCAGCAGCTTCGGACTAGCCCGCTACGAGCAGTACTTC. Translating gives CASSFGLARYEQYF.

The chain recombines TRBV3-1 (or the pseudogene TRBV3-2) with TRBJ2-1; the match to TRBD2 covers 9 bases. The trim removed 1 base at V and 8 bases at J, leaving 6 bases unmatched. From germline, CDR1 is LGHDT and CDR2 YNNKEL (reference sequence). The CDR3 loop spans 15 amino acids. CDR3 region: CASSQGAGGLDEQFF. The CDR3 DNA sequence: TGTGCCAGCAGCCAAGGTGCGGGGGGGCTCGATGAGCAGTTCTTC.

CDR3 sequence reads: CASSIGAGYEQYF. In nucleotides, the CDR3 is TGTGCCAGTAGTATCGGGGCAGGCTACGAGCAGTACTTC. The rearrangement links TRBV19 to TRBJ2-7; D possibly uses TRBD1 or TRBD2 (5 bases each). This CDR3 is 13 amino acids long. Per germline, CDR1 LNHDA and CDR2 SQIVND (reference sequence). Trimming removed 3 bases from V and 3 bases from J, with 9 bases in between.

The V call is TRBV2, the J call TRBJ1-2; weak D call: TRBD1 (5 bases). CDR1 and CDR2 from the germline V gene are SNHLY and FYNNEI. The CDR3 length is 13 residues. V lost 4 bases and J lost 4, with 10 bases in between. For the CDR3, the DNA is TGTGCCAGCAGTGGGTTGGGGGTCTATGGCTACACCTTC. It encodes CASSGLGVYGYTF.

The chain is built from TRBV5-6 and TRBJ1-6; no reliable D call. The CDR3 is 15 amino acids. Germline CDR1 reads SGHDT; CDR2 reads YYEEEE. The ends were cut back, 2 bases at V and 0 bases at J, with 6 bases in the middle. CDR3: CASSFPSSYNSPLHF. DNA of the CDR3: TGTGCCAGCAGCTTCCCGAGCTCCTATAATTCACCCCTCCACTTT. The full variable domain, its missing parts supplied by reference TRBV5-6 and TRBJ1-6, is DAGVTQSPTHLIKTRGQQVTLRCSPKSGHDTVSWYQQALGQGPQFIFQYYEEEERQRGNFPDRFSGHQFPNYSSELNVNALLLGDSALYLCASSFPSSYNSPLHFGNGTRLTVT.

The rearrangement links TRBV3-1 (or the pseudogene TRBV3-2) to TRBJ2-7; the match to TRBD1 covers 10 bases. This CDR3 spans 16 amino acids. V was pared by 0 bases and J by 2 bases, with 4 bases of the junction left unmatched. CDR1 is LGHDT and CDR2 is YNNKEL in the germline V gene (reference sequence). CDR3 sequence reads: CASSQDYGTGAYEQYF. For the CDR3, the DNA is TGTGCCAGCAGCCAAGATTACGGGACAGGGGCCTACGAGCAGTACTTC.

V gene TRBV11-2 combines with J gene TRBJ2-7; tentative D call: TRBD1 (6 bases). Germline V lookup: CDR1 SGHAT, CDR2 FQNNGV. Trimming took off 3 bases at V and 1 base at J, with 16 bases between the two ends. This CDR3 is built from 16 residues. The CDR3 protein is CASSFLWTANSYEQYF. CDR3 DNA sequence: TGTGCCAGCAGCTTCTTATGGACAGCAAATTCCTACGAGCAGTACTTC.

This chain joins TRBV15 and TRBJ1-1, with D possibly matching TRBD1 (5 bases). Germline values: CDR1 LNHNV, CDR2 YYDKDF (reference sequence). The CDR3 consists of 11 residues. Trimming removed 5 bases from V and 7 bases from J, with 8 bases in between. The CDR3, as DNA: TGTGCCACCAGCTTGAGGGGTGAAGCTTTCTTT. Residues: CATSLRGEAFF.

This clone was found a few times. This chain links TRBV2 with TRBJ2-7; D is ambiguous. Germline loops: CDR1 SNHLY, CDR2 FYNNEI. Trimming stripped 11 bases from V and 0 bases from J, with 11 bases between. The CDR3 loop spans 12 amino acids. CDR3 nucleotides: TGTGCCGGTGGGGTCAGCTCCTACGAGCAGTACTTC. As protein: CAGGVSSYEQYF.

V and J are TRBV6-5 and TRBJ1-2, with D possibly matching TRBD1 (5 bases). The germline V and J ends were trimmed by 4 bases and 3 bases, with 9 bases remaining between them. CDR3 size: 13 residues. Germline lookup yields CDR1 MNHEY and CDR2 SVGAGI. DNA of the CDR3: TGTGCCAGCAGTTCCGGGACCCACTATGGCTACACCTTC. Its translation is CASSSGTHYGYTF.

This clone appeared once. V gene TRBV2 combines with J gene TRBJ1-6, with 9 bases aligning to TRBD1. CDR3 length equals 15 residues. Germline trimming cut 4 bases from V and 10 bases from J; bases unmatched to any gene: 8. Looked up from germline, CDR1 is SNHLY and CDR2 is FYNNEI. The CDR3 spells CASSGVMGQGSPLHF. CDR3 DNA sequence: TGTGCCAGCAGTGGGGTTATGGGACAGGGCTCACCCCTCCACTTT.

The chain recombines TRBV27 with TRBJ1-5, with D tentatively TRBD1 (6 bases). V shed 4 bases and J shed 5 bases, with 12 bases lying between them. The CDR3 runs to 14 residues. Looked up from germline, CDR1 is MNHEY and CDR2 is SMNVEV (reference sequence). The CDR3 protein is CASSSDSVYQPQHF. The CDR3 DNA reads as TGTGCCAGCAGTTCGGACAGCGTTTATCAGCCCCAGCATTTT.

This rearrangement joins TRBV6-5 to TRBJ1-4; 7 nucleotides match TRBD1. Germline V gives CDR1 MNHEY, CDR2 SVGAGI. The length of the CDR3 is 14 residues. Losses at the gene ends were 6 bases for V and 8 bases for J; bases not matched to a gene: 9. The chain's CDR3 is CASRNDRVGEKLFF. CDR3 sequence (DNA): TGTGCCAGCAGGAACGACAGGGTGGGGGAAAAACTGTTTTTT.

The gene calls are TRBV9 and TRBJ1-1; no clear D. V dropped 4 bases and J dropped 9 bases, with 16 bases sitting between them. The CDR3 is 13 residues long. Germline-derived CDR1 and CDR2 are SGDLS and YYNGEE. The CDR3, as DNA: TGTGCCAGCAGCCCAACATTACACCCACAAGCTTTCTTT. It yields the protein CASSPTLHPQAFF.